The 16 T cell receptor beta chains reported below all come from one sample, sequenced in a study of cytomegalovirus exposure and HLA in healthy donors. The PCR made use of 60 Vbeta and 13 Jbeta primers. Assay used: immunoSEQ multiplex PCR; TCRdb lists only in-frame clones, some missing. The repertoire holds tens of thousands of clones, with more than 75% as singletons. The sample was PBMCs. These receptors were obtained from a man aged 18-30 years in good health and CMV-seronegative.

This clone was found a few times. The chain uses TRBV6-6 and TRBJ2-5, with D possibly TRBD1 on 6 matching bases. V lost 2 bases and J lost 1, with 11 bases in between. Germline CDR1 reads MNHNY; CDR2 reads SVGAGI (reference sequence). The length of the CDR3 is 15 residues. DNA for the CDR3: TGTGCCAGCAGTTACGTGACAGGCCCCCAAGAGACCCAGTACTTC. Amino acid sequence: CASSYVTGPQETQYF.

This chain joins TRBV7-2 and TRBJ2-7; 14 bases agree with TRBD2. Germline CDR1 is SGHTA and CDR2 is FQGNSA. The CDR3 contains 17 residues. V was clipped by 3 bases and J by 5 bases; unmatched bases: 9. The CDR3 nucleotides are TGTGCCAGCAGCTTTAGACTAGCGGGAGGGCTCGTGGACGAGCAGTACTTC. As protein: CASSFRLAGGLVDEQYF.

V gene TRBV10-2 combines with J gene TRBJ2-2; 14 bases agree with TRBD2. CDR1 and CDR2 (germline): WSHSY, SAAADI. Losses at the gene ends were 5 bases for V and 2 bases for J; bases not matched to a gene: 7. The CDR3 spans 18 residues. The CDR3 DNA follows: TGCGCCAGCAGTCCTCTTGGACTAGCGGGGGGAAACACCGGGGAGCTGTTTTTT. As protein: CASSPLGLAGGNTGELFF.

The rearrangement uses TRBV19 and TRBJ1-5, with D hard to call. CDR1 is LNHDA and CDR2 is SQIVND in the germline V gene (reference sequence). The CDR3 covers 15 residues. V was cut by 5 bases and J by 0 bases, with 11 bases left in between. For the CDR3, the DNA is TGTGCCAGTAGTCAAGATAGCGTTAGCAATCAGCCCCAGCATTTT. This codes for CASSQDSVSNQPQHF.

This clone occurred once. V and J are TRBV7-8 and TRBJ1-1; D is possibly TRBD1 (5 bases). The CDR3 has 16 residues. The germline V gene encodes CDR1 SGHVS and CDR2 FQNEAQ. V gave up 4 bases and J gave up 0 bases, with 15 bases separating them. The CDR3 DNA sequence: TGTGCCAGCAGCTGGGGGGAGGTGGACATGAACACTGAAGCTTTCTTT. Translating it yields CASSWGEVDMNTEAFF.

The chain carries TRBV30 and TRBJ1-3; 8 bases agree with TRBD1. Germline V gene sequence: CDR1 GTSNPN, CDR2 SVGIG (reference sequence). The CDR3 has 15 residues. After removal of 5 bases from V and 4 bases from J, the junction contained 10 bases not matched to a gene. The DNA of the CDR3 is TGTGCCTGGGCCGGGACAGGAGGGCCGGGAAACACCATATATTTT. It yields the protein CAWAGTGGPGNTIYF.

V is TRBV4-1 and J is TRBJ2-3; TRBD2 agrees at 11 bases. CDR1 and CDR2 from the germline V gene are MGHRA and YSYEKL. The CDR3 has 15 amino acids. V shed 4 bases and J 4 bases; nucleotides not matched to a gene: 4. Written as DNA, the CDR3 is TGCGCCAGCAGCCTTAGCGGGGGGGGACCAGATACGCAGTATTTT. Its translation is CASSLSGGGPDTQYF.

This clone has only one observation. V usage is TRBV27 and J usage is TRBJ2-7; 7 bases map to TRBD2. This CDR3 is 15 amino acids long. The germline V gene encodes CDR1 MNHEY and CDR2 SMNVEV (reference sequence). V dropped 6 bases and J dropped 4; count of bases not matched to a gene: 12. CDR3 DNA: TGTGCCAGCAGCCCAAGAGCGGGAAGGTATTACGAGCAGTACTTC. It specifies CASSPRAGRYYEQYF.

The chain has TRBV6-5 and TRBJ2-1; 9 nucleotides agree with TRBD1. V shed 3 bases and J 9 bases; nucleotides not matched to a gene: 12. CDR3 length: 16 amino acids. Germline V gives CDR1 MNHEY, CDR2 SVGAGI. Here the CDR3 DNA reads TGTGCCAGCAGTTATTCCGGAGGACAGGGGTCGGGTGAGCAGTTCTTC. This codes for CASSYSGGQGSGEQFF.

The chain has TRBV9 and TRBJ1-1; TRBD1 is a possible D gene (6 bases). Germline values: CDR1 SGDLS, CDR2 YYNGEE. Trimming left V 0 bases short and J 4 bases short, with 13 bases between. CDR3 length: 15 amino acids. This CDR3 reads CASSVDPGRGTEAFF. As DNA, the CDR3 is TGTGCCAGCAGCGTAGATCCGGGCAGGGGCACTGAAGCTTTCTTT.

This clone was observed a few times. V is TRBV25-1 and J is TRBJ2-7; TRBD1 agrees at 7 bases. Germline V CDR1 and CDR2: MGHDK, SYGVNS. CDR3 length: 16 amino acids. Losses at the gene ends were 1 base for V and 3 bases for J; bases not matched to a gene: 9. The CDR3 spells CASSELGTENFYEQYF. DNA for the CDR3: TGTGCCAGCAGTGAATTAGGGACAGAGAATTTCTACGAGCAGTACTTC.

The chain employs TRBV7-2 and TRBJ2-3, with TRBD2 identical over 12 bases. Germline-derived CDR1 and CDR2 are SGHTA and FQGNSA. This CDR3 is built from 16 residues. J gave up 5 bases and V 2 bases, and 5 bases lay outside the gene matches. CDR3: CASSLPPSGRGDTQYF. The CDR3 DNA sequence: TGTGCCAGCAGCTTACCGCCTAGCGGGAGGGGAGATACGCAGTATTTT.

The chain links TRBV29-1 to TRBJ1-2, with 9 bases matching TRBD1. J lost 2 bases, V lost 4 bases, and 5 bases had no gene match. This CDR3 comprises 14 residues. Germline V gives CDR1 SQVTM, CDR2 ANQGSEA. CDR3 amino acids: CSVGQGGLNYGYTF. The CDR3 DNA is TGCAGCGTTGGACAGGGGGGCCTGAACTATGGCTACACCTTC.

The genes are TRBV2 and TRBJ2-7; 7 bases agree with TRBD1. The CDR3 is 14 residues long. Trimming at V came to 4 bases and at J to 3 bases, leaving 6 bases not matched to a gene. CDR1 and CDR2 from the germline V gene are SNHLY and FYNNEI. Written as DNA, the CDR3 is TGTGCCAGCAGTGTCTGGGGACAGAGCTACGAGCAGTACTTC. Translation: CASSVWGQSYEQYF. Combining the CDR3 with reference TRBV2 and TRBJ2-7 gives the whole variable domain EPEVTQTPSHQVTQMGQEVILRCVPISNHLYFYWYRQILGQKVEFLVSFYNNEISEKSEIFDDQFSVERPDGSNFTLKIRSTKLEDSAMYFCASSVWGQSYEQYFGPGTRLTVT.

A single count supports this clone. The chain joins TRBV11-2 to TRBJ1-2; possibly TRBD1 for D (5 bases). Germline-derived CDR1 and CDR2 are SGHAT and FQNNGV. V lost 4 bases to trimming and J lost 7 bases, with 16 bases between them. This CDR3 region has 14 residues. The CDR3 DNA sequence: TGTGCCAGCAGCTATATGGGGTCGGGACTTGGCTACACCTTC. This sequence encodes CASSYMGSGLGYTF.

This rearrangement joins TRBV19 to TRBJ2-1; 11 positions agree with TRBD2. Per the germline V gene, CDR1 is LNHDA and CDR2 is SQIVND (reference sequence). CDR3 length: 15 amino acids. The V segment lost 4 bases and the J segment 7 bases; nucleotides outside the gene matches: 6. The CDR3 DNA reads TGTGCCAGTAGTACGACTAGCGGGGATCGGAATGAGCAGTTCTTC. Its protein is CASSTTSGDRNEQFF.